This T cell receptor beta chain stems from a study of blood T cell repertoires in COVID-19 (dated by TCRdb to 2018 to 2021). For the study in its entirety: Samples from collaborators originated in the United States, Italy and Spain and spanned both the acute and convalescent phases of COVID-19. The material from the prospective study consisted of cDNA or gDNA derived from T cells, B-cell-depleted T cells, or PBMCs. Deeply sampled blood TCRbeta repertoires from subjects exposed to, actively infected with, or recovered from COVID-19 were included in the dataset. The repertoires were made available in a free public database intended to serve as a resource for research on the immune response to SARS-CoV-2. Samples came from the ongoing ImmuneRACE study (first 160 participants) plus 1,254 subjects from 6 global collaborators. A de-identified subject ID, COVID-19 status, age in years and sex were almost always included in the sample metadata. Where HLA class I and class II types were available, the types were taken from metadata supplied by the sample provider, not from assay-based typing. Results the study describes overall, beyond this receptor: The quantity of clinical and demographic metadata differed by source and by participant and was supplied without curation.

Collaborating institutions collected whole blood in K2EDTA tubes following their own protocols. Collaborator samples were shipped for TCRbeta analysis as frozen whole blood, isolated PBMCs, or DNA extracted from either sample type. TCRbeta CDR3 regions were amplified from genomic DNA by means of the immunoSEQ Assay, a bias-controlled multiplex PCR. The source study handled its data this way. The number of nucleated cells in each sample was estimated by amplification of reference gene primers within the assay. To quantify the absolute abundance of each unique TCRbeta CDR3 rearrangement, sequence reads were collapsed and filtered. Productive Simpson clonality was computed per sample as the square root of Simpson's diversity index over productive rearrangements. The table was pulled from immuneACCESS by TCRdb, which kept in-frame rearrangements only. Such tables lose some clones; where checked, under half of the loss comes from unresolved V genes, and the rest has no known cause. Clone size and the V and J calls come from that table; the DNA yielded D and trimming. The sample data list some 64,000 clones, and roughly 90% of these were observed just once. In total, the top ten clones hold 3.5% of the sample.

A note on this clone: This clone's antigen is unknown. Within one base of it there is no much larger clone, and no base qualities were kept.

Inclusive of the bounding cysteine and phenylalanine, the CDR3 is 14 residues long. Only CDR3 DNA is held: 42 bases, read in frame from base 1. V has 6 bases trimmed and J has 0 bases trimmed; junction bases matching no gene number 5. CDR1 and CDR2 are read off the germline V gene (reference sequence) as GTSNPN and SVGIG. The sequence came from a man aged 50-59 years with active COVID-19. Sequenced sample: peripheral blood. Here the chain combines TRBV30 and TRBJ2-1, and TRBD2 aligns with 7 junction nucleotides. The DNA sequence follows: TGTGCCTGCCAAGCGGGGAGCTCCTACAATGAGCAGTTCTTC. Its translation is CACQAGSSYNEQFF.